Listed below are T cell receptor beta chains from one sample, sequenced in a study of T cell repertoires in cytomegalovirus infection. Their antigens remain unidentified. TCRdb reanalysed the reads using MiXCR and keeps one entry per CDR3 protein. The sample lists about 740,000 distinct CDR3 sequences, approximately 33% occurring once. This specimen was cultured PBMCs, taken from culture after CMV antigen stimulation. These receptors all come from a human donor in good health (CMV status not recorded). Some clones in this sample may be carry-over from other donors' samples. Each CDR3 is given with its conserved first and last residue. A D gene is named only where the DNA matches it firmly. Clone size is shown for a subset of rows, as once, few, many or a class of expanded clone.

v_call	d_call	clone_size	j_call	cdr3_nt	cdr3_aa
TRBV7-2	.	.	TRBJ1-1	TGTGCCAGCAGCTTATATGGCCAAGAAGCTTTGTTT	CASSLYGQEALF
TRBV7-9	TRBD1	.	TRBJ2-1	TGTGCCAGCAGCTCCCCCTCGCGAGGGGGCCCCAGCGATGAGCAGTTCTTC	CASSSPSRGGPSDEQFF
TRBV4-1	.	.	TRBJ2-3	TGCGCCAGCAGCCCGCGTAAGGGCGGGGCCGGAACAGATACGCAGTATTTT	CASSPRKGGAGTDTQYF
TRBV10-2	TRBD2	.	TRBJ2-3	TGCGCCAGCAGTGACCGACTAGCGGTCACAGATACGCAGTATTTT	CASSDRLAVTDTQYF
TRBV20-1	.	few	TRBJ2-4	TGCAGTGCTAGCGGGAGTGCCAAAAACATTCAGTACTTC	CSASGSAKNIQYF
TRBV7-2	TRBD2	.	TRBJ2-1	TGTGCCAGCAGCAAGACTAGCGGGAGCCCCAATGAGCAGTTCTTC	CASSKTSGSPNEQFF
TRBV6-1	.	.	TRBJ1-6	TGTGCCAGCAGTGAGGCCCAGACAGGATCGAATTCACCCCTCCACTTT	CASSEAQTGSNSPLHF
TRBV7-9	.	few	TRBJ2-3	TGTGCCAGCAGCTTAGAGGTGGACTACACAGATACGCAGTATTTT	CASSLEVDYTDTQYF
TRBV28	TRBD2	many	TRBJ2-5	TGTGCCAGCAGTTCCTCGGGGGGACTAGCGGGGGGACAAGAGACCCAGTACTTC	CASSSSGGLAGGQETQYF
TRBV4-1	.	.	TRBJ2-7	TGCGCCAGCAGCCAAGGGACCCGAACTATGGGCTACGAGCAGTACTTC	CASSQGTRTMGYEQYF
TRBV7-6	.	.	TRBJ1-1	TGTGCCAGCAGCACGATCGGGGGCACTGAAGCTTTCTTT	CASSTIGGTEAFF
TRBV4-3	.	.	TRBJ2-3	TGCGCCAGCAGCCAAGATCATCGAGATACGCAGTATTTT	CASSQDHRDTQYF
TRBV7-2	.	many	TRBJ1-1	TGTGCCAGCAGCTTAATCGGGGTCACTGAAGCTTTCTTT	CASSLIGVTEAFF
TRBV2	.	.	TRBJ1-4	TGTGCCAGCATCGCCGGGACAAATAATGAAAAACTGTTTTTT	CASIAGTNNEKLFF
TRBV6-5	.	.	TRBJ1-2	TGTGCCAGCAGTTACTCGAACGAGGCCCCGGGGGGAGGCTACACCTTC	CASSYSNEAPGGGYTF
TRBV3-1	.	.	TRBJ1-4	TGTGCCAGCAGCCGATATGGGACAGAAAAACTGTTTTTT	CASSRYGTEKLFF